A single sample gave rise to the 28 T cell receptor beta chains below, sequenced in a study of T cell responses to AZD1222 COVID-19 vaccine. The repertoire was sequenced with immunoSEQ multiplex PCR; TCRdb's copy has only in-frame clones and lacks some. The sample has over 120,000 clones, roughly 86% seen once; the top ten hold approximately 5%. The sample in question was peripheral blood, obtained 28 days after the second AZD1222 dose. The receptors derive from an adult who received the AZD1222 COVID-19 vaccine.

This sequence joins TRBV2 and TRBJ1-4, with a weak D call TRBD1 (6 bases). Looked up from germline, CDR1 is SNHLY and CDR2 is FYNNEI. The ends were cut back, 0 bases at V and 10 bases at J, with 18 bases in the middle. CDR3 size: 16 residues. CDR3 coding DNA: TGTGCCAGCAGTGAAGCCACTGGCGGGGGCGCCGGAAAACTGTTTTTT. This codes for CASSEATGGGAGKLFF.

The rearrangement links TRBV11-2 to TRBJ2-7; tentative D call: TRBD2 (7 bases). The CDR3 has 15 amino acids. With 3 bases removed from V and 3 bases from J, the gap between germline ends came to 15 bases. The germline gives CDR1 SGHAT, CDR2 FQNNGV. The CDR3: CASSFRQGRVYEQYF. The CDR3 region has the DNA TGTGCCAGCAGCTTTCGTCAGGGGAGGGTCTACGAGCAGTACTTC.

This sequence joins TRBV10-1 and TRBJ2-5; D not certain. The V and J ends lost 0 bases and 5 bases respectively, with 4 bases between them. Germline V gene data show CDR1 as WNHNN and CDR2 as SYGVQD (reference sequence). CDR3 size: 12 residues. The CDR3 reads CASSESWETQYF. The CDR3 DNA is TGCGCCAGCAGTGAGTCCTGGGAGACCCAGTACTTC.

The chain has TRBV10-1 and TRBJ2-2, with D unresolved. The germline gives CDR1 WNHNN, CDR2 SYGVQD (reference sequence). This CDR3 comprises 11 residues. V gave up 3 bases and J gave up 7 bases, with 3 bases separating them. The CDR3 bases are TGCGCCAGCAGTGACAGCGGGGAGCTGTTTTTT. Protein sequence: CASSDSGELFF.

Here the CDR3 DNA reads TGTGCCAGCAGGCCGGACACGACCACAGATACGCAGTATTTT. Its translation: CASRPDTTTDTQYF. V and J are TRBV6-5 and TRBJ2-3, with a tentative D call TRBD1 (5 bases). Trimming pared 6 bases from V and 2 bases from J, leaving 12 bases between. The CDR3 is 14 residues long. Germline CDR1 reads MNHEY; CDR2 reads SVGAGI.

This chain's CDR3 is CASSSGSSSSYNEQFF. The CDR3, as DNA: TGTGCCAGCAGCTCCGGGAGTTCGAGCTCCTACAATGAGCAGTTCTTC. The chain couples TRBV7-2 to TRBJ2-1; weak D call: TRBD2 (6 bases). Trimming removed 4 bases from V and 0 bases from J, with 13 bases in between. CDR3 length: 16 amino acids. Germline CDR1 is SGHTA and CDR2 is FQGNSA.

The chain links TRBV7-8 to TRBJ2-4, with D possibly called TRBD1 or TRBD2 (6 bases each). There are 14 residues in the CDR3. V dropped 8 bases and J dropped 8 bases, with 19 bases sitting between them. Germline CDR1 and CDR2: SGHVS and FQNEAQ. CDR3 nucleotides: TGTGCCAGCCAGCGGGTTTGGGGGGCCGACATTCAGTACTTC. This gives the protein CASQRVWGADIQYF. Full variable domain (outside the CDR3, taken from reference TRBV7-8 and TRBJ2-4): GAGVSQSPRYKVAKRGQDVALRCDPISGHVSLFWYQQALGQGPEFLTYFQNEAQLDKSGLPSDRFFAERPEGSVSTLKIQRTQQEDSAVYLCASQRVWGADIQYFGAGTRLSVL.

The chain recombines TRBV12-2 with TRBJ1-6. TRBV12-2 is a recognized pseudogene. The CDR3 is made up of 16 amino acids. As DNA, the CDR3 is TGTGCAAGTCGCTCCTTCCCGGAAGCGGTGGGTTCACCCCTCCACTTT. The encoded protein is CASRSFPEAVGSPLHF.

V gene TRBV7-9 combines with J gene TRBJ1-5; possible D gene TRBD1, 6 bases. This CDR3 spans 15 amino acids. The V gene's germline CDR1 is SEHNR and CDR2 FQNEAQ (reference sequence). Trimming cost V 5 bases and J 6 bases, with 17 bases left between them. CDR3 amino acids: CASSPDGGAGQPQHF. CDR3 sequence (DNA): TGTGCCAGCAGCCCTGATGGGGGGGCAGGTCAGCCCCAGCATTTT.

This clone was observed once. The chain combines TRBV7-2 with TRBJ2-3, with 11 bases that match TRBD2. The germline CDR1 and CDR2 sequences are SGHTA and FQGNSA. CDR3 length: 15 amino acids. Trimming cost V 5 bases and J 5 bases; bases outside gene matches: 6. The CDR3 region has the DNA TGTGCCAGCAGCGTTAGCGGGGGGGCGAGAGATACGCAGTATTTT. Its protein product is CASSVSGGARDTQYF.

This chain joins TRBV3-1 (or the pseudogene TRBV3-2) and TRBJ1-1; D might be TRBD1 (5 bases). With 9 bases removed from V and 1 base from J, the gap between germline ends came to 12 bases. Germline CDR1 LGHDT, CDR2 YNNKEL (reference sequence). CDR3 size: 13 residues. Here the CDR3 reads CASTRAANTEAFF. The DNA for the CDR3 is TGTGCCAGTACCAGGGCGGCGAACACTGAAGCTTTCTTT.

The table lists this clone with a count of one. This chain uses TRBV18 with TRBJ2-3; D could derive from TRBD1 or TRBD2 (6 bases each). The CDR3 is 14 amino acids. With 4 bases removed from V and 5 bases from J, the gap between germline ends came to 13 bases. Germline-derived CDR1 and CDR2 are KGHSH and LQKENI. CDR3 nucleotides: TGTGCCAGCTCACTTCCGGGGGCCCGAGATACGCAGTATTTT. Protein product: CASSLPGARDTQYF. The full variable domain, its missing parts supplied by reference TRBV18 and TRBJ2-3, is NAGVMQNPRHLVRRRGQEARLRCSPMKGHSHVYWYRQLPEEGLKFMVYLQKENIIDESGMPKERFSAEFPKEGPSILRIQQVVRGDSAAYFCASSLPGARDTQYFGPGTRLTVL.

V and J are TRBV11-3 and TRBJ2-3, with 8 bases aligning to TRBD1. Germline loops: CDR1 SGHNT, CDR2 YENEEA. Unmatched junction bases numbered 4, after V lost 5 bases and J lost 0 bases. The CDR3 spans 15 residues. The CDR3: CASSLRTGSTDTQYF. In DNA form, the CDR3 reads TGTGCCAGCAGCCTAAGGACAGGGAGCACAGATACGCAGTATTTT.

V gene TRBV3-1 (or the pseudogene TRBV3-2) combines with J gene TRBJ2-2; 8 bases align to TRBD2. Trimming at V came to 3 bases and at J to 7 bases, leaving 16 bases not matched to a gene. Germline values: CDR1 LGHDT, CDR2 YNNKEL (reference sequence). The CDR3 has 18 residues. CDR3 sequence: CASSHTEPLSGSVGELFF. The DNA of the CDR3 is TGTGCCAGCAGCCACACGGAACCTCTCAGCGGGAGTGTCGGGGAGCTGTTTTTT.

V is TRBV12-3 or TRBV12-4 and J is TRBJ1-3; D is ambiguous. Trimming shortened V by 10 bases and J by 0 bases, and 7 bases separated the two germline ends. CDR3 size: 12 residues. CDR3 sequence (DNA): TGTGCCACCCAGTTCTCTGGAAACACCATATATTTT. Translating gives CATQFSGNTIYF.

The J gene is TRBJ2-3, the V gene TRBV4-1; D is unresolved. Trimming removed 4 bases from V and 0 bases from J, with 11 bases in between. The germline V gene has CDR1 MGHRA and CDR2 YSYEKL. The CDR3 covers 15 residues. CDR3 sequence (DNA): TGCGCCAGCAGCCCCCAGTGGGCTAGCACAGATACGCAGTATTTT. Its translation is CASSPQWASTDTQYF.

The V gene is TRBV11-3, the J gene TRBJ2-5; TRBD2 aligns across 7 bases. This CDR3 is 14 amino acids long. Germline V gives CDR1 SGHNT, CDR2 YENEEA. Trimming removed 1 base from V and 5 bases from J; junction bases left unmatched: 4. CDR3 bases: TGTGCCAGCAGCTTAGCGGGAGGCGGGGAGACCCAGTACTTC. Protein product: CASSLAGGGETQYF. Drawing the rest from reference TRBV11-3 and TRBJ2-5, the complete variable domain is EAGVVQSPRYKIIEKKQPVAFWCNPISGHNTLYWYLQNLGQGPELLIRYENEEAVDDSQLPKDRFSAERLKGVDSTLKIQPAELGDSAVYLCASSLAGGGETQYFGPGTRLLVL.

This clone is medium-sized by share. This rearrangement joins TRBV6-1 to TRBJ1-2, with D tentatively TRBD1 (6 bases). The CDR3 is made up of 14 amino acids. V shed 2 bases and J shed 6 bases, with 13 bases lying between them. Per germline, CDR1 MNHNS and CDR2 SASEGT. CDR3 bases: TGTGCCAGCAGTGAAATAGGGGGATCGGATGGCTACACCTTC. Encoded protein: CASSEIGGSDGYTF.

The chain employs TRBV2 and TRBJ2-5, with 7 bases matching TRBD1. This CDR3 comprises 15 residues. Germline CDR1 is SNHLY and CDR2 is FYNNEI. The V segment lost 6 bases and the J segment 7 bases; nucleotides outside the gene matches: 14. This CDR3 reads CASRGRSGGRATQYF. CDR3 nucleotides: TGTGCCAGCAGAGGACGCTCAGGGGGTAGGGCGACCCAGTACTTC.

The chain is built from TRBV5-4 and TRBJ2-5; the match to TRBD1 covers 9 bases. V was clipped by 5 bases and J by 5 bases; unmatched bases: 4. Germline assignment: CDR1 SGHNT and CDR2 YYREEE (reference sequence). This CDR3 is built from 13 residues. The CDR3 here is CASSYDRGETQYF. The CDR3 DNA is TGTGCCAGCAGTTACGACAGGGGGGAGACCCAGTACTTC.

The chain couples TRBV5-6 to TRBJ2-6, with TRBD1 identical over 8 bases. V lost 2 bases and J lost 0; bases outside the gene matches: 4. The length of the CDR3 is 17 residues. The germline V gene has CDR1 SGHDT and CDR2 YYEEEE. Written as DNA, the CDR3 is TGTGCCAGCAGCTTAACAGGGGGAAGCTCTGGGGCCAACGTCCTGACTTTC. It codes for CASSLTGGSSGANVLTF.

This chain connects TRBV25-1 to TRBJ2-1, with 9 bases fitting TRBD1. Germline V gives CDR1 MGHDK, CDR2 SYGVNS. Germline trimming cut 8 bases from V and 8 bases from J; bases unmatched to any gene: 13. This CDR3 contains 15 residues. The DNA of the CDR3 is TGTGCCAGCTATCCCGTCGACAGGGGGGGAGATGAGCAGTTCTTC. It translates to CASYPVDRGGDEQFF.

The chain couples TRBV10-3 to TRBJ2-5; D is unclear. The CDR3 runs 16 residues. Looked up from germline, CDR1 is ENHRY and CDR2 is SYGVKD. Trimming took off 5 bases at V and 0 bases at J, with 16 bases between the two ends. CDR3 protein: CAISSAASTYQETQYF. In DNA, the CDR3 is TGTGCCATCAGTAGTGCGGCCAGCACGTACCAAGAGACCCAGTACTTC.

The J gene is TRBJ1-4, the V gene TRBV28; 7 bases align to TRBD1. Germline values: CDR1 MDHEN, CDR2 SYDVKM. CDR3 length equals 14 residues. With 5 bases clipped from V and 5 bases from J, the junction kept 5 bases outside the gene matches. This CDR3 is CASSGPGQNEKLFF. For the CDR3, the DNA is TGTGCCAGCAGTGGACCGGGACAGAATGAAAAACTGTTTTTT.

The chain combines TRBV5-1 with TRBJ2-5, with D perhaps being TRBD1 or TRBD2 (5 bases each). CDR1 is SGHRS and CDR2 is YFSETQ in the germline V gene. This CDR3 is 15 amino acids long. V lost 0 bases to trimming and J lost 1 base, with 10 bases between them. CDR3 bases: TGCGCCAGCAGCTTGGGGGACGTGCGCCAAGAGACCCAGTACTTC. Translated, it gives CASSLGDVRQETQYF.

The rearrangement uses TRBV12-3 or TRBV12-4 and TRBJ1-1, with D unresolved. Trimming left V 6 bases short and J 0 bases short, with 8 bases between. The CDR3 has 13 residues. CDR3 protein: CASSRSMNTEAFF. The CDR3 DNA reads TGTGCCAGCAGCAGAAGCATGAACACTGAAGCTTTCTTT.

This rearrangement joins TRBV4-2 to TRBJ1-4; 8 positions match TRBD1. The CDR3 length is 19 residues. Trimming took 5 bases from V and 3 from J; bases not matched to a gene: 17. Germline lookup yields CDR1 LGHNA and CDR2 YNFKEQ. Here the CDR3 reads CASSSGTGPLRGANEKLFF. In nucleotides, the CDR3 is TGTGCCAGCAGCTCCGGGACAGGACCTTTGAGGGGTGCTAATGAAAAACTGTTTTTT.

This chain links TRBV19 with TRBJ1-6, with D perhaps TRBD1 (5 bases). Germline CDR1 and CDR2: LNHDA and SQIVND (reference sequence). The CDR3 runs to 14 residues. V lost 3 bases, J lost 7 bases, and 10 bases lay in between. The CDR3 here is CASSIDRKNSPLHF. CDR3 in DNA: TGTGCCAGTAGTATTGACAGAAAGAATTCACCCCTCCACTTT.